This record concerns one T cell receptor (beta chain) sequence. This sample is part of a study of blood T cell repertoires in COVID-19. The germline V gene encodes CDR1 SEHNR and CDR2 FQNEAQ (reference sequence). V trimming: 4 bases; J trimming: 11 bases; junction bases outside the gene matches: 19. The CDR3 extends over 17 amino acids. Study processing details: Amplification of reference gene primers was used by the study to estimate nucleated cell counts. Profiled with immunoSEQ multiplex PCR; TCRdb holds only in-frame clones, not every one. V and J calls plus clone size are reproduced from that table; the DNA served to infer D and trimming. Of around 470,000 clones in the sample, about 90% were seen once.

V is TRBV7-9 and J is TRBJ1-5, with 8 bases aligning to TRBD1. The source material was PBMCs or T cells enriched from blood (not recorded which). This TCR came from a man younger than 35 who had recovered from COVID-19. DNA of the CDR3: TGTGCCAGCAGCTCCCTCTCACTGGACAGGGAACGGACGACCCAGCATTTT. It encodes CASSSLSLDRERTTQHF.